One sample yielded the 29 T cell receptor beta chains listed below, sequenced in a study of cytomegalovirus exposure and HLA in healthy donors. The PCR ran on 60 Vbeta and 13 Jbeta primers. Repertoires were generated with immunoSEQ multiplex PCR, while TCRdb's copy carries only in-frame clones and drops some. The sample contains about 160,000 clones, roughly 65% of which appear only once. Sample: PBMCs. The receptors were gathered from a man aged 18 to 30 in good health and CMV-seropositive.

This rearrangement joins TRBV7-2 to TRBJ1-6, with TRBD1 identical over 9 bases. With 7 bases clipped from V and 10 bases from J, the junction kept 5 bases outside the gene matches. The CDR3 sequence is 13 residues long. Looked up from germline, CDR1 is SGHTA and CDR2 is FQGNSA. CDR3 bases: TGTGCCAGCACGGACAGGGGACGGTCACCCCTCCACTTT. It encodes CASTDRGRSPLHF.

DNA of the CDR3: TGTGCCACCGGGGCTAGCGCCTCCTACGAGCAGTACGTC. It translates to CATGASASYEQYV. The rearrangement links TRBV10-3 to TRBJ2-7; D is possibly TRBD2 (6 bases). The CDR3 consists of 13 residues. Looked up from germline, CDR1 is ENHRY and CDR2 is SYGVKD. Trimming removed 10 bases from V and 0 bases from J, with 13 bases in between.

The CDR3 DNA reads TGTGCCAGTAGGAACCCTAACAGGGCAGATACGCAGTATTTT. Protein product: CASRNPNRADTQYF. V and J are TRBV19 and TRBJ2-3, with a weak D call TRBD1 (6 bases). The CDR3 has 14 amino acids. Germline V gene sequence: CDR1 LNHDA, CDR2 SQIVND (reference sequence). V was trimmed by 6 bases and J by 4 bases, leaving 14 bases between them.

The chain recombines TRBV5-1 with TRBJ2-5; no definite D call. Germline CDR1 is SGHRS and CDR2 is YFSETQ. The CDR3 runs to 13 residues. Between the trimmed V and J ends, which lost 2 bases and 4 bases, there was a span of 9 bases. As DNA, the CDR3 is TGCGCCAGCAGCTTTGAGAGTTCAGAGACCCAGTACTTC. It yields the protein CASSFESSETQYF.

The chain recombines TRBV10-2 with TRBJ1-1; unclear D gene. CDR1 WSHSY and CDR2 SAAADI come from the germline V gene. There are 13 residues in the CDR3. V gave up 1 base and J gave up 3 bases, with 6 bases separating them. The CDR3 sequence: CASSELRDTEAFF. CDR3 sequence (DNA): TGCGCCAGCAGTGAGTTGAGGGACACTGAAGCTTTCTTT.

This rearrangement joins TRBV28 to TRBJ1-5, with 10 nucleotides matching TRBD1. Trimming took 6 bases from V and 6 from J; bases not matched to a gene: 8. This CDR3 comprises 15 residues. CDR1 MDHEN and CDR2 SYDVKM come from the germline V gene. CDR3 bases: TGTGCCAGCAGATACCAGACAGGGGGCGTTCAGCCCCAGCATTTT. Residues: CASRYQTGGVQPQHF.

This chain joins TRBV10-2 and TRBJ1-2, with 10 bases that match TRBD1. The CDR3 covers 15 residues. Trimming removed 4 bases from V and 4 bases from J; junction bases left unmatched: 6. Germline assignment: CDR1 WSHSY and CDR2 SAAADI. Written as DNA, the CDR3 is TGCGCCAGCAGTGCGGACAGGGGGAGAGGCTATGGCTACACCTTC. Protein sequence: CASSADRGRGYGYTF.

The rearrangement uses TRBV5-1 and TRBJ2-5, with D maybe TRBD1 (7 bases). The CDR3 has 13 amino acids. V lost 7 bases to trimming and J lost 5 bases, with 15 bases between them. The germline gives CDR1 SGHRS, CDR2 YFSETQ. CDR3 region: CASGVSGGETQYF. Here the CDR3 DNA reads TGCGCCAGCGGGGTCTCAGGGGGGGAGACCCAGTACTTC.

This clone was detected only once. This sequence joins TRBV7-6 and TRBJ2-3; TRBD2 agrees at 11 bases. The length of the CDR3 is 14 residues. CDR1 and CDR2 from the germline V gene are SGHVS and FNYEAQ. V lost 2 bases to trimming and J lost 10 bases; unmatched junction nucleotides: 5. CDR3 DNA: TGTGCCAGCAGCTTAACTAGCGGGGGTGGGGCGCAGTATTTT. This codes for CASSLTSGGGAQYF.

This chain uses TRBV15 with TRBJ1-2; 10 bases line up with TRBD1. V lost 2 bases and J lost 6; bases outside the gene matches: 3. Germline V lookup: CDR1 LNHNV, CDR2 YYDKDF (reference sequence). This CDR3 comprises 14 residues. This CDR3 is CATSRPDRGHGYTF. The CDR3 bases are TGTGCCACCAGCAGACCTGACAGGGGGCATGGCTACACCTTC.

The chain recombines TRBV19 with TRBJ2-5; possible D gene TRBD2, 6 bases. V lost 1 base and J 2 bases, leaving 11 bases between the germline ends. Germline-derived CDR1 and CDR2 are LNHDA and SQIVND (reference sequence). The CDR3 is 15 amino acids. This CDR3 reads CASSIVGGPQETQYF. The DNA of the CDR3 is TGTGCCAGTAGTATAGTCGGGGGACCACAAGAGACCCAGTACTTC. The full variable domain, its missing parts supplied by reference TRBV19 and TRBJ2-5, is DGGITQSPKYLFRKEGQNVTLSCEQNLNHDAMYWYRQDPGQGLRLIYYSQIVNDFQKGDIAEGYSVSREKKESFPLTVTSAQKNPTAFYLCASSIVGGPQETQYFGPGTRLLVL.

The chain couples TRBV11-3 to TRBJ2-3; D is possibly TRBD2 (6 bases). The CDR3 length is 14 residues. Germline CDR1 is SGHNT and CDR2 is YENEEA. With 2 bases removed from V and 9 bases from J, the gap between germline ends came to 15 bases. This CDR3 reads CASSLRAGEGTQYF. CDR3 nucleotide sequence: TGTGCCAGCAGCTTAAGAGCGGGCGAGGGGACGCAGTATTTT.

The chain is built from TRBV2 and TRBJ2-2, with D maybe TRBD2 (6 bases). Germline CDR1 reads SNHLY; CDR2 reads FYNNEI. Trimming removed 5 bases from V and 5 bases from J, with 12 bases in between. There are 14 residues in the CDR3. CDR3 residues: CASSSPGETGELFF. CDR3 coding DNA: TGTGCCAGCAGTTCGCCGGGGGAAACCGGGGAGCTGTTTTTT.

This clone came up a few times. The V call is TRBV4-2, the J call TRBJ1-2; D not certain. This CDR3 comprises 12 residues. Germline CDR1 is LGHNA and CDR2 is YNFKEQ. Trimming took off 1 base at V and 6 bases at J, with 6 bases between the two ends. The CDR3 sequence: CASSQGSDGYTF. The DNA of the CDR3 is TGTGCCAGCAGCCAAGGGTCAGATGGCTACACCTTC.

The CDR3 region is CASSFVGQANYGYTF. DNA of the CDR3: TGTGCCAGCAGCTTCGTGGGACAGGCCAACTATGGCTACACCTTC. The chain combines TRBV7-9 with TRBJ1-2; 8 positions match TRBD1. Germline V gene data show CDR1 as SEHNR and CDR2 as FQNEAQ (reference sequence). This CDR3 is built from 15 residues. V shed 3 bases, J shed 2 bases, and the junction held 5 bases outside the gene matches.

The rearrangement uses TRBV19 and TRBJ2-3, with D tentatively TRBD2 (5 bases). Between the trimmed V and J ends, which lost 1 base and 6 bases, there was a span of 17 bases. CDR1 is LNHDA, CDR2 SQIVND, per germline (reference sequence). This CDR3 comprises 16 residues. CDR3 loop: CASSIASGPPIDTQYF. The DNA for the CDR3 is TGTGCCAGTAGTATAGCCAGCGGACCCCCGATTGATACGCAGTATTTT.

The V and J genes are TRBV27 and TRBJ2-3, with D possibly TRBD2 on 6 matching bases. Between the trimmed V and J ends, which lost 5 bases and 0 bases, there was a span of 9 bases. The CDR3 length is 14 residues. Per germline, CDR1 MNHEY and CDR2 SMNVEV (reference sequence). The CDR3, as DNA: TGTGCCAGCAGTGGCGGGACTAGCACAGATACGCAGTATTTT. Its protein is CASSGGTSTDTQYF.

V is TRBV7-9 and J is TRBJ2-3, with D possibly being TRBD2 (6 bases). Germline V CDR1 and CDR2: SEHNR, FQNEAQ (reference sequence). Trimming removed 5 bases at V and 1 base at J, with 7 bases between. The CDR3 is made up of 13 amino acids. CDR3 region: CASSRLGTDTQYF. The CDR3 bases are TGTGCCAGCAGCCGACTAGGCACAGATACGCAGTATTTT.

The chain joins TRBV7-2 to TRBJ2-1; 12 positions agree with TRBD1. CDR1 is SGHTA and CDR2 is FQGNSA in the germline V gene. The CDR3 runs 16 residues. After removal of 5 bases from V and 7 bases from J, the junction contained 9 bases not matched to a gene. CDR3 protein: CASSPPGGQGANEQFF. DNA for the CDR3: TGTGCCAGCAGCCCCCCTGGGGGACAGGGGGCTAATGAGCAGTTCTTC.

This chain uses TRBV25-1 with TRBJ2-2, with 9 nucleotides matching TRBD2. The CDR3 totals 17 residues. After removal of 6 bases from V and 3 bases from J, the junction contained 11 bases not matched to a gene. CDR1 is MGHDK and CDR2 is SYGVNS in the germline V gene. The DNA of the CDR3 is TGTGCCAGCAGGACGGTTAGCGGGAGCAGGGACACCGGGGAGCTGTTTTTT. This sequence encodes CASRTVSGSRDTGELFF. Together with reference TRBV25-1 and TRBJ2-2, the CDR3 gives the full variable domain: EADIYQTPRYLVIGTGKKITLECSQTMGHDKMYWYQQDPGMELHLIHYSYGVNSTEKGDLSSESTVSRIRTEHFPLTLESARPSHTSQYLCASRTVSGSRDTGELFFGEGSRLTVL.

The chain links TRBV7-9 to TRBJ1-4; D remains ambiguous. V was shortened by 1 base and J by 4 bases, with 7 bases between the two germline ends. Germline V gives CDR1 SEHNR, CDR2 FQNEAQ (reference sequence). CDR3 length equals 14 residues. The CDR3 loop reads CASSLDSSNEKLFF. The CDR3 DNA reads TGTGCCAGCAGCTTAGACAGCAGTAATGAAAAACTGTTTTTT.

Only a few counts were recorded for this clone. Written as DNA, the CDR3 is TGTGCCAGCAGTGACACAAAAGCCACTGCAAACACTGAAGCTTTCTTT. This encodes CASSDTKATANTEAFF. This chain uses TRBV28 with TRBJ1-1, with D uncertain. CDR1 and CDR2 (germline): MDHEN, SYDVKM. This CDR3 has 16 residues. V lost 5 bases to trimming and J lost 2 bases, with 18 bases between them.

This clone has a single count. V gene TRBV28 combines with J gene TRBJ2-7; 7 bases map to TRBD1. The V gene's germline CDR1 is MDHEN and CDR2 SYDVKM. V shed 7 bases and J 6 bases; nucleotides not matched to a gene: 12. CDR3 length: 14 residues. CDR3 nucleotide sequence: TGTGCCAGCACCCGACAGGGAGCGCCGGCCGAGCAGTACGTC. Amino acids: CASTRQGAPAEQYV.

J is TRBJ1-1 and V is TRBV5-6; D remains unclear. Germline V gene data show CDR1 as SGHDT and CDR2 as YYEEEE. V was clipped by 2 bases and J by 4 bases, with 15 bases between them. This CDR3 contains 15 residues. This CDR3 is CASSFSPSQATEAFF. The DNA for the CDR3 is TGTGCCAGCAGCTTCTCACCGAGCCAGGCCACTGAAGCTTTCTTT.

This clone appeared a single time. The V and J genes are TRBV7-6 and TRBJ2-7, with 8 bases lining up with TRBD2. The V segment lost 5 bases and the J segment 4 bases; nucleotides outside the gene matches: 22. Germline CDR1 and CDR2: SGHVS and FNYEAQ. The CDR3 covers 19 residues. CDR3 nucleotides: TGTGCCAGCAGCCCCGGGGGGGCTAGCGAAGTTCCGGGGCGATACGAGCAGTACGTC. This codes for CASSPGGASEVPGRYEQYV.

This clone was counted a few times. The V call is TRBV5-5, the J call TRBJ2-1; D uncertain. The CDR3 has 11 amino acids. V was trimmed by 0 bases and J by 9 bases, leaving 4 bases between them. In germline, CDR1 is SGHKS, CDR2 YYEKEE (reference sequence). DNA for the CDR3: TGTGCCAGCAGCTTGGCTAGTGAGCAGTTCTTC. Its translation: CASSLASEQFF.

The chain links TRBV5-6 to TRBJ2-5; 8 bases match TRBD1. The CDR3 length is 14 residues. J was trimmed by 5 bases and V by 4 bases; bases with no gene match: 7. From germline, CDR1 is SGHDT and CDR2 YYEEEE. In DNA, the CDR3 is TGTGCCAGCAGCCAGGACAGGGCGGGGGAGACCCAGTACTTC. This codes for CASSQDRAGETQYF.

V usage is TRBV12-5 and J usage is TRBJ2-7; 9 nucleotides align to TRBD1. The CDR3 contains 13 residues. Trimming at V came to 8 bases and at J to 6 bases, leaving 8 bases not matched to a gene. Germline values: CDR1 LGHNT, CDR2 FRNRAP. The CDR3 reads CASTHRTGAEQYV. CDR3 in DNA: TGTGCTAGTACACATAGGACAGGGGCCGAGCAGTACGTC.

The sample holds a few counts of this clone. A read error may account for a junction end that differs from germline. This chain connects TRBV18 to TRBJ1-1; D ambiguous. The germline V gene has CDR1 KGHSH and CDR2 LQKENI. CDR3 length: 12 residues. The CDR3 here is CASSPPSREDFF. CDR3 bases: TGTGCCAGCTCACCACCTTCGAGGGAAGATTTCTTT.